This T cell receptor (beta chain) was documented in a study of T cells in tuberculosis. Findings and limits, study-wide: Some low-affinity tetramer-binding T cells may be absent from this sample.

The data were produced by immunoSEQ multiplex PCR, yet TCRdb's version contains in-frame clones alone and is incomplete. In the table there are about 88,000 clones, approximately 90% of which are singletons. Sorting used thawed, overnight-rested PBMC stained with anti-CD3, a viability dye and GMM-loaded CD1B tetramer. The lipid loaded on the CD1B tetramers was C32 glucose monomycolate from Rhodococcus equi. The germline CDR1 and CDR2 sequences are MNHEY and SMNVEV (reference sequence). This CDR3 has 13 amino acids. V lost 3 bases, J lost 0 bases, and 4 bases lay in between. The sequenced sample consisted of CD1b-GMM tetramer-negative cells sorted from PBMCs. The J gene is TRBJ2-3, the V gene TRBV27; D is ambiguous. This clonotype was sampled from an adult woman with latent tuberculosis. The CDR3 sequence: CASSFGSTDTQYF. The CDR3 DNA reads as TGTGCCAGCAGTTTTGGCAGCACAGATACGCAGTATTTT.